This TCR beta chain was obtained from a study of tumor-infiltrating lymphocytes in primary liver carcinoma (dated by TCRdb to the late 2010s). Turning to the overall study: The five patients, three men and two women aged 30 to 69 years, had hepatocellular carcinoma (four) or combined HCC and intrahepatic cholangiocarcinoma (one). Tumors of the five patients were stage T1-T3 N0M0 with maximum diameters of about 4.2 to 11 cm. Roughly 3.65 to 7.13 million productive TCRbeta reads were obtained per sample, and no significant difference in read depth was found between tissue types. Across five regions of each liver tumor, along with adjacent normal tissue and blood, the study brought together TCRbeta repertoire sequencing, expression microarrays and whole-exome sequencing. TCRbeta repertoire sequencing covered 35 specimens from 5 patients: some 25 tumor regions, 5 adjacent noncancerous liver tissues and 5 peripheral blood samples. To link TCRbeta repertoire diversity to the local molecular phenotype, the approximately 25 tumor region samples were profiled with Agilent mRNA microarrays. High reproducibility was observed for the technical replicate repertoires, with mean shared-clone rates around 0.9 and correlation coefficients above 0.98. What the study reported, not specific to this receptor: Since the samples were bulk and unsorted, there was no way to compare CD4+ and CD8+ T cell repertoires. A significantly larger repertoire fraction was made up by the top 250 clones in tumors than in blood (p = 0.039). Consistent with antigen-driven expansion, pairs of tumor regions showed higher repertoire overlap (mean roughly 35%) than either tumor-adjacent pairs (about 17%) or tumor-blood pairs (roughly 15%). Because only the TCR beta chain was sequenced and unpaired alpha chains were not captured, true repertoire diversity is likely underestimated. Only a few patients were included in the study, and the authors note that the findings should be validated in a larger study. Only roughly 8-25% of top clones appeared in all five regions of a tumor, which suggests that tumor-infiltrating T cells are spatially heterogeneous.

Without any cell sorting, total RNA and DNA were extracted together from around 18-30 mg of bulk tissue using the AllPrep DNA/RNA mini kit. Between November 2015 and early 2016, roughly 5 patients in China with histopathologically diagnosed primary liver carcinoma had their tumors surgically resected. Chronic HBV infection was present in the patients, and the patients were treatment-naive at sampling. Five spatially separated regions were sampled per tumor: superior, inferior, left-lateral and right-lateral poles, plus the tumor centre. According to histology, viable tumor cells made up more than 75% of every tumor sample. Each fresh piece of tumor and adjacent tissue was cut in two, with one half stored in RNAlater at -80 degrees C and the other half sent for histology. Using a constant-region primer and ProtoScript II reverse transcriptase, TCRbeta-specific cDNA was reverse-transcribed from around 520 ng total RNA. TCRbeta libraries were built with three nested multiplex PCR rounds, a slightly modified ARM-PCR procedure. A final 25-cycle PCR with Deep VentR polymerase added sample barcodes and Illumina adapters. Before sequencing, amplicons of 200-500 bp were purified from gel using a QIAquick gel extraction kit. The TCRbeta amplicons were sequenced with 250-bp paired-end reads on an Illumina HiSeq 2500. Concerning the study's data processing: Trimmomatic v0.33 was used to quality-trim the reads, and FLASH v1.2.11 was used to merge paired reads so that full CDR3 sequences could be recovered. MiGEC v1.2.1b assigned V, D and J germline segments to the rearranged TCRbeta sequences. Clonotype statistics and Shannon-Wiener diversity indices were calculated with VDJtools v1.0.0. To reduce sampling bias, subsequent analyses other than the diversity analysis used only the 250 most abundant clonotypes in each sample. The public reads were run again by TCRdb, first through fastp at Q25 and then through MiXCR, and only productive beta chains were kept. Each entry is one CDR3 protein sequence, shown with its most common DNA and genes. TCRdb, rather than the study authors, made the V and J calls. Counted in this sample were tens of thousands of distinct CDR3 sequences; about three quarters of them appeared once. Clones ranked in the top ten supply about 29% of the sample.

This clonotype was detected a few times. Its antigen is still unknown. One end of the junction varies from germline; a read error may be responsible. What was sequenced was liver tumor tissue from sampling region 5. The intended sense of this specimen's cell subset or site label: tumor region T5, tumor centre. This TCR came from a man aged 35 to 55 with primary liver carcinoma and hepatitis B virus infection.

The CDR3 sequence is CASSSPRGPYNEQLF. In nucleotide form, the sequence is TGCGCCAGCAGCTCCCCGCGCGGTCCCTACAACGAGCAGCTCTTC. The sequence links TRBV4-1 to TRBJ2-1; no confident D gene assignment can be made. CDR1 and CDR2, per the germline V gene, are MGHRA and YSYEKL. Taken from cysteine to phenylalanine, the CDR3 has 15 residues. Just the 45-base CDR3 DNA is kept, in frame starting at base 1.